The 2 T cell receptor beta chains reported below all come from one sample, sequenced in a study of blood T cell repertoires in COVID-19. Sequenced by immunoSEQ multiplex PCR; TCRdb stores in-frame clones only, minus some. In the table there are roughly 280,000 clones, approximately 86% of which are singletons. Sequenced: peripheral blood. The receptors were sampled from a man aged 25 to 45 with active or convalescent COVID-19.

The chain recombines TRBV13 with TRBJ2-7, with D maybe TRBD1 (6 bases). This CDR3 contains 14 residues. The V end lost 0 bases, the J end lost 3 bases, and 9 bases lay between the germline ends. Germline V gives CDR1 PRHDT, CDR2 FYEKMQ (reference sequence). The CDR3 sequence is CASSLGTGLYEQYF. The CDR3 DNA follows: TGTGCCAGCAGCTTAGGGACAGGCCTCTACGAGCAGTACTTC.

This sequence joins TRBV7-2 and TRBJ1-2; tentatively, D is TRBD1 (6 bases). Trimming took off 5 bases at V and 1 base at J, with 11 bases between the two ends. This CDR3 region has 14 residues. CDR1 and CDR2 from the germline V gene are SGHTA and FQGNSA. CDR3 bases: TGTGCCAGCAGCAGCCGGGACAATAACTATGGCTACACCTTC. It translates to CASSSRDNNYGYTF.